The clone carrying this T cell receptor beta chain was recorded a few times. The treatment was: around 19 received Ad26.COV2.S at low or high dose, single or two shots; 5 received placebo; per-sample allocation not given. Sampling was performed 63 days after the first vaccine or placebo injection. Losses at the gene ends were 5 bases for V and 7 bases for J; bases not matched to a gene: 4. The V gene's germline CDR1 is SEHNR and CDR2 FQNEAQ (reference sequence). The CDR3 runs to 13 residues. This entry is derived from a study of Ad26.COV2.S vaccination and SARS-CoV-2 variants. Generated by immunoSEQ multiplex PCR, the TCRdb table keeps only in-frame clones and is missing some. The table shows 320,000 or so clones, with almost 90% occurring only once.

The rearrangement uses TRBV7-9 and TRBJ1-1; the match to TRBD1 covers 10 bases. The origin of this receptor is a person between 18 and 65 years old who received the Ad26.COV2.S COVID-19 vaccine or a placebo. The sample consisted of peripheral blood, taken in a trial of Ad26.COV2.S vaccine versus placebo. The CDR3 bases are TGTGCCAGCAGCCGGACAGGGGGTGATGAAGCTTTCTTT. This gives the protein CASSRTGGDEAFF. The variable domain in full, completed from reference TRBV7-9 and TRBJ1-1, reads DTGVSQNPRHKITKRGQNVTFRCDPISEHNRLYWYRQTLGQGPEFLTYFQNEAQLEKSRLLSDRFSAERPKGSFSTLEIQRTEQGDSAMYLCASSRTGGDEAFFGQGTRLTVV.